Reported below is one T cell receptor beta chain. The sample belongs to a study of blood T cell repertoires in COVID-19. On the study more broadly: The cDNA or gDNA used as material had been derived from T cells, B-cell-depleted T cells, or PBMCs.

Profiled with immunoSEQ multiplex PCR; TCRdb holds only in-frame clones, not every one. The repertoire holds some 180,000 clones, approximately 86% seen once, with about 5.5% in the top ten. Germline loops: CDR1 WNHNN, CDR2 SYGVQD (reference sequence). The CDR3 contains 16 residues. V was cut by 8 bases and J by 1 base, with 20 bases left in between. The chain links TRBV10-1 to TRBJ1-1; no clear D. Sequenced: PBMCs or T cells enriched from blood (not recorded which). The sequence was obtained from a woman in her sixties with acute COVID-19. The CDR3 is CASYTVLRGKNTEAFF. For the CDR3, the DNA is TGCGCCAGCTATACAGTCCTGCGGGGTAAGAACACTGAAGCTTTCTTT.